A selection of T cell receptor beta chains follows, all from one sample in a study of OX40 agonist ivuxolimab in advanced cancers. Libraries were prepared by immunoSEQ multiplex PCR; TCRdb keeps only in-frame clonotypes and omits some of them. This table has about 79,000 clones, around 92% appearing once. The sequencing here drew on CD4+ or CD8+ T cells sorted from blood, taken in a trial of the OX40 agonist ivuxolimab. All receptors come from an adult with an advanced solid tumor such as melanoma, head and neck, liver or kidney cancer. CDR3s leave out the opening cysteine and the closing phenylalanine or tryptophan. The order of the fields is V gene, J gene, CDR3 protein.

V: TRBV25-1
J: TRBJ1-2
CDR3: ASSEFGTGLDGYT

V: TRBV9
J: TRBJ1-2
CDR3: ASRAGGGTYGYT

V: TRBV5-4
J: TRBJ1-1
CDR3: ASSPYRGKNTEAF

V: TRBV15
J: TRBJ2-7
CDR3: ATSISPGSEQY

V: TRBV19
J: TRBJ2-3
CDR3: ASSSRGLVTDTQY

V: TRBV18
J: TRBJ2-3
CDR3: ASSREDTQY

V: TRBV10-3
J: TRBJ1-2
CDR3: ATRDRGRDTFGYT

V: TRBV9
J: TRBJ1-3
CDR3: ASSVERAGNTIY

V: TRBV28
J: TRBJ2-7
CDR3: ASRPGGGPLGEQY

V: TRBV2
J: TRBJ2-2
CDR3: ASGGWDTGELF

V: TRBV5-1
J: TRBJ2-1
CDR3: ASSPPGLAGGQSYNEQF

V: TRBV28
J: TRBJ2-5
CDR3: ASIAPGVETQY

V: TRBV29-1
J: TRBJ1-1
CDR3: SVDGHMNTEAF

V: TRBV6-1
J: TRBJ2-7
CDR3: ASSESLAGGL

V: TRBV19
J: TRBJ1-2
CDR3: ASTTFPTGGYT

V: TRBV28
J: TRBJ2-1
CDR3: ASSRPGLAGLHRQF

V: TRBV5-1
J: TRBJ1-6
CDR3: ASSFGAAGTDSPLH

V: TRBV19
J: TRBJ2-4
CDR3: ASSIDKGQGNIQY

V: TRBV25-1
J: TRBJ2-1
CDR3: ASSIISEQF

V: TRBV28
J: TRBJ1-4
CDR3: ASSLPGVQNEKLF